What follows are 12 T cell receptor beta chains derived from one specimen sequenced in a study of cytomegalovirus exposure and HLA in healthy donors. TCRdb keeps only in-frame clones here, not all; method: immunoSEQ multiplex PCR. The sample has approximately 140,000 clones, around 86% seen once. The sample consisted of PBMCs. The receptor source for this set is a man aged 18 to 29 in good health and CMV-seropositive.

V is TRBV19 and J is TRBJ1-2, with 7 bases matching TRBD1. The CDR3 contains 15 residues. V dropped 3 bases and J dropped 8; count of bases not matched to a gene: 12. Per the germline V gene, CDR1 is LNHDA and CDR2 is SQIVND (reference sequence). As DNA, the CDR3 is TGTGCCAGTAGTATCAATAACGAGGGGGCGAGGGGCTACACCTTC. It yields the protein CASSINNEGARGYTF.

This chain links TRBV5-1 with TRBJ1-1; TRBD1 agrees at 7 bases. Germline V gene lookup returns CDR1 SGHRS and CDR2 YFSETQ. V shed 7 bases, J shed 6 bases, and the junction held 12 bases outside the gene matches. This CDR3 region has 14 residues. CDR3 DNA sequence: TGCGCCAGCGCGACCGCTACAGGGGTCCCTGAAGCTTTCTTT. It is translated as CASATATGVPEAFF.

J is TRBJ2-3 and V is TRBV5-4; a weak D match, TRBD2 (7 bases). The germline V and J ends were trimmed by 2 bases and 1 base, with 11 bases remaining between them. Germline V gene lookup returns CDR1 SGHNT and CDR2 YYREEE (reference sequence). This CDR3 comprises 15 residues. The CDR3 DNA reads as TGTGCCAGCAGCTTCCGGGGGGCTGGCACAGATACGCAGTATTTT. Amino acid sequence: CASSFRGAGTDTQYF.

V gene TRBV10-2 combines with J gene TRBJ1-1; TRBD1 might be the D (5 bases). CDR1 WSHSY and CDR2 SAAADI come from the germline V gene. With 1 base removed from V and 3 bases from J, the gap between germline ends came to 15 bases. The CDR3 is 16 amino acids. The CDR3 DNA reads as TGCGCCAGCAGTGAGTATAGGGGTATGGCGTACACTGAAGCTTTCTTT. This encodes CASSEYRGMAYTEAFF.

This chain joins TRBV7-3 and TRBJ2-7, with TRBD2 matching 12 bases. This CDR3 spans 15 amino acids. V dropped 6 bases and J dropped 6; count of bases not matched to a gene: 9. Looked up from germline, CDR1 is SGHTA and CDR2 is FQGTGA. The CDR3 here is CASSPTSGRPIEQYF. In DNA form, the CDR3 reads TGTGCCAGCAGTCCTACTAGCGGGAGGCCCATCGAGCAGTACTTC.

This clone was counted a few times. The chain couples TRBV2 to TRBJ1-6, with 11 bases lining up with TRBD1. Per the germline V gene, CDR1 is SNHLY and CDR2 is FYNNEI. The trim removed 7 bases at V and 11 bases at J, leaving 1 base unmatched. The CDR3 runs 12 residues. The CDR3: CASKDRGPPLHF. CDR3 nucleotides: TGTGCCAGCAAGGACAGGGGGCCACCCCTCCACTTT.

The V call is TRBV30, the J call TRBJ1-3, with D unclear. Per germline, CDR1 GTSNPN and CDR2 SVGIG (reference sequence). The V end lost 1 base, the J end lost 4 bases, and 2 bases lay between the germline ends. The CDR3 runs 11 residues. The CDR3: CAWSAGNTIYF. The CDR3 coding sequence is TGTGCCTGGAGTGCGGGAAACACCATATATTTT.

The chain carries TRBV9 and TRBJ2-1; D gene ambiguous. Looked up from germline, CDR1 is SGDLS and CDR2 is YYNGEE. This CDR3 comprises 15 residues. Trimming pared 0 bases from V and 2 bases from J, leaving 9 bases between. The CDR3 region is CASSVVAETYNEQFF. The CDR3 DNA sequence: TGTGCCAGCAGCGTAGTGGCAGAAACCTACAATGAGCAGTTCTTC.

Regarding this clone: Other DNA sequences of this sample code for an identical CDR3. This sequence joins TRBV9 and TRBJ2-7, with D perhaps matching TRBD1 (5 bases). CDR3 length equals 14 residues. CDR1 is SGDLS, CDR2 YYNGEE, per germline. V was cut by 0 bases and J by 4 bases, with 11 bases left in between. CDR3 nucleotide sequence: TGTGCCAGCAGCGTAGGGCAGGGTGCTTACGAGCAGTACTTC. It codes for CASSVGQGAYEQYF.

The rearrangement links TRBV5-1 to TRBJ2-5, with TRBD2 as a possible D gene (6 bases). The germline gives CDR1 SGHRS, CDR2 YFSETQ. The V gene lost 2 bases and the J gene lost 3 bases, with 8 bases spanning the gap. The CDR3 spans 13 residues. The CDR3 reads CASSFWGEETQYF. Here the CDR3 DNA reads TGCGCCAGCAGCTTCTGGGGGGAAGAGACCCAGTACTTC.

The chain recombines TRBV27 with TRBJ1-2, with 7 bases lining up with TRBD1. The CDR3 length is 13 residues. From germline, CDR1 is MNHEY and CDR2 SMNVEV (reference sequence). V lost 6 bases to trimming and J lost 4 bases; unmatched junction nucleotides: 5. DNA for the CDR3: TGTGCCAGCAGGACGACAGGGACCTATGGCTACACCTTC. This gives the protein CASRTTGTYGYTF.

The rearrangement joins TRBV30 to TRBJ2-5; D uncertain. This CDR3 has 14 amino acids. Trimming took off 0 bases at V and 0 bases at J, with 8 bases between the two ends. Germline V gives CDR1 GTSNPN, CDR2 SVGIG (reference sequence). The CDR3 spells CAWSVPAYQETQYF. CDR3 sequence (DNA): TGTGCCTGGAGTGTACCAGCGTACCAAGAGACCCAGTACTTC. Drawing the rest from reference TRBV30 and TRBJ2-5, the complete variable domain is SQTIHQWPATLVQPVGSPLSLECTVEGTSNPNLYWYRQAAGRGLQLLFYSVGIGQISSEVPQNLSASRPQDRQFILSSKKLLLSDSGFYLCAWSVPAYQETQYFGPGTRLLVL.